The 13 T cell receptor beta chains presented below share a single source sample, sequenced in a study of cytotoxic CD8 clonotypes in ibrutinib-treated CLL. The assay was immunoSEQ multiplex PCR, and TCRdb's table has in-frame clones only and misses some. Of 9,500 to 15,000 clones listed, around two thirds are singletons. Material: PBMCs, obtained before ibrutinib treatment. The receptors were sampled from a human donor with chronic lymphocytic leukemia.

This clone was recorded once. The V gene is TRBV28, the J gene TRBJ2-5; D may match TRBD1 or TRBD2 (5 bases each). The CDR3 spans 13 residues. V lost 9 bases and J lost 4, with 15 bases in between. The germline V gene has CDR1 MDHEN and CDR2 SYDVKM. The CDR3 reads CASGTPHRETQYF. CDR3 in DNA: TGTGCCAGTGGGACCCCCCATCGAGAGACCCAGTACTTC.

The CDR3 DNA is TGTGCCAGCAGTGCAGGGGGACGGGTTGAGCAGTTCTTC. Its protein product is CASSAGGRVEQFF. This rearrangement joins TRBV2 to TRBJ2-1; 7 bases line up with TRBD1. This CDR3 has 13 residues. Germline CDR1 reads SNHLY; CDR2 reads FYNNEI. V trimming: 4 bases; J trimming: 9 bases; junction bases outside the gene matches: 6. The complete variable domain, with remaining parts taken from reference TRBV2 and TRBJ2-1, reads EPEVTQTPSHQVTQMGQEVILRCVPISNHLYFYWYRQILGQKVEFLVSFYNNEISEKSEIFDDQFSVERPDGSNFTLKIRSTKLEDSAMYFCASSAGGRVEQFFGPGTRLTVL.

This clone was detected only a few times. V usage is TRBV4-1 and J usage is TRBJ1-1; D gene ambiguous. The CDR3 spans 14 residues. Germline V gene sequence: CDR1 MGHRA, CDR2 YSYEKL. V was pared by 1 base and J by 4 bases, with 10 bases between. The CDR3: CASSQVVGTTEAFF. CDR3 nucleotides: TGCGCCAGCAGCCAAGTGGTGGGTACCACTGAAGCTTTCTTT.

This clone was recorded a few times. The chain combines TRBV28 with TRBJ1-2; D ambiguous. The germline V gene encodes CDR1 MDHEN and CDR2 SYDVKM. V lost 6 bases and J lost 4, with 21 bases in between. The CDR3 is made up of 16 amino acids. CDR3 coding DNA: TGTGCCAGCAGGTTGGAAGGCGCGGGAAGGTTCTATGGCTACACCTTC. This translates into CASRLEGAGRFYGYTF.

J is TRBJ1-4 and V is TRBV19, with 7 bases fitting TRBD1. The CDR3 totals 18 residues. CDR1 LNHDA and CDR2 SQIVND come from the germline V gene (reference sequence). J gave up 8 bases and V 4 bases, and 19 bases lay outside the gene matches. The CDR3 region is CASSTPGQELSPVEKLFF. In DNA, the CDR3 is TGTGCCAGTAGTACACCCGGACAGGAACTATCCCCCGTAGAAAAACTGTTTTTT.

This rearrangement joins TRBV7-6 to TRBJ2-2; D uncertain. This CDR3 contains 13 residues. The germline V gene encodes CDR1 SGHVS and CDR2 FNYEAQ. Trimming removed 0 bases from V and 8 bases from J, with 7 bases in between. This CDR3 reads CASSLARRGELFF. The CDR3 bases are TGTGCCAGCAGCTTAGCGCGGAGAGGGGAGCTGTTTTTT.

The chain is built from TRBV5-1 and TRBJ2-1; 9 bases align to TRBD2. Germline CDR1 SGHRS, CDR2 YFSETQ. The CDR3 is 13 residues long. J lost 9 bases, V lost 7 bases, and 8 bases had no gene match. The CDR3 here is CASLGGLAAEQFF. CDR3 DNA: TGCGCCAGCTTAGGGGGACTAGCTGCTGAGCAGTTCTTC.

V gene TRBV7-2 combines with J gene TRBJ2-3; D might be TRBD1 or TRBD2, each matching 6 bases. There are 14 residues in the CDR3. Trimming removed 3 bases from V and 3 bases from J, with 10 bases in between. Germline V gene sequence: CDR1 SGHTA, CDR2 FQGNSA. The CDR3 DNA is TGTGCCAGCAGCTTGGGGGGCCGGACAGATACGCAGTATTTT. Translating gives CASSLGGRTDTQYF.

This clone was seen a single time. The chain combines TRBV6-8 with TRBJ2-7; 7 nucleotides line up with TRBD1. This CDR3 has 14 amino acids. The V gene end was trimmed by 7 bases and the J gene end by 1 base; junction bases not matched to a gene: 7. Germline V gene data show CDR1 as MNHGY and CDR2 as SAAAGT. This chain's CDR3 is CASTHRGGSYEQYF. The CDR3 DNA reads TGTGCCAGCACCCACAGGGGTGGTTCCTACGAGCAGTACTTC.

The rearrangement uses TRBV11-3 and TRBJ2-1; D tentatively fits TRBD1 or TRBD2 (6 bases each). The CDR3 runs 14 residues. Trimming left V 5 bases short and J 6 bases short, with 14 bases between. From germline, CDR1 is SGHNT and CDR2 YENEEA. CDR3: CASSPGAGSNEQFF. The CDR3 nucleotides read TGTGCCAGCAGCCCGGGGGCAGGGAGCAATGAGCAGTTCTTC. The full variable domain, with the rest looked up from reference TRBV11-3 and TRBJ2-1, is EAGVVQSPRYKIIEKKQPVAFWCNPISGHNTLYWYLQNLGQGPELLIRYENEEAVDDSQLPKDRFSAERLKGVDSTLKIQPAELGDSAVYLCASSPGAGSNEQFFGPGTRLTVL.

J is TRBJ2-5 and V is TRBV5-6; the D is unclear. Trimming left V 0 bases short and J 1 base short, with 4 bases between. The CDR3 has 13 amino acids. CDR1 is SGHDT, CDR2 YYEEEE, per germline. The CDR3 DNA is TGTGCCAGCAGCTTGGTGGGCCAAGAGACCCAGTACTTC. Translation gives CASSLVGQETQYF.

The sample holds one count of this clone. The V and J genes are TRBV4-1 and TRBJ1-1; D gene ambiguous. CDR3 length: 14 residues. Deletions cut 1 base from V and 8 bases from J, with 14 bases between. CDR1 and CDR2 (germline): MGHRA, YSYEKL. The DNA for the CDR3 is TGCGCCAGCAGCCAAGTCGTTGGTGGGGTGGAAGCTTTCTTT. Amino acid sequence: CASSQVVGGVEAFF.

The CDR3 reads CASSPRTSGGARETQYF. In nucleotides, the CDR3 is TGTGCCAGCAGTCCTCGGACTAGCGGGGGGGCCCGGGAGACCCAGTACTTC. The chain has TRBV2 and TRBJ2-5; 15 bases map to TRBD2. The trim removed 5 bases at V and 5 bases at J, leaving 9 bases unmatched. Germline V CDR1 and CDR2: SNHLY, FYNNEI. The CDR3 is made up of 17 amino acids. Full variable domain (outside the CDR3, taken from reference TRBV2 and TRBJ2-5): EPEVTQTPSHQVTQMGQEVILRCVPISNHLYFYWYRQILGQKVEFLVSFYNNEISEKSEIFDDQFSVERPDGSNFTLKIRSTKLEDSAMYFCASSPRTSGGARETQYFGPGTRLLVL.